What follows are 31 T cell receptor beta chains derived from one specimen sequenced in a study of vaccination and CD4 T cells after COVID-19. As to treatment: roughly ten-day PBMC culture with coronavirus spike peptide pools or control peptides (ViraFEST assay). Gathered ahead of the COVID-19 pandemic (2011-2018) were the CD4+ T cells of the unexposed donor. Cultured CD4+ T-cell DNA underwent Oncomine TCR Beta short-read sequencing. TCRdb re-called the PCR reads with MiXCR, one entry per CDR3 protein. This table holds 1,500 to 2,500 distinct CDR3 sequences, 15% to 20% found once. For these TCRs, the target antigens are not known. Sequencing was carried out using CD4+ T cells from blood, cultured in vitro. Receptor source: a human donor in good health.

This clonotype was observed a handful of times. As DNA, the CDR3 is TGTGCCAGCAGCCGATTCTCACGAAGGGCCAACGTCCTGACTTTC. Residues: CASSRFSRRANVLTF. The V and J genes are TRBV6-1 and TRBJ2-6; D is undetermined. Germline-derived CDR1 and CDR2 are MNHNS and SASEGT. The V end was cut by 6 bases, the J end by 5 bases, with 14 bases between. This CDR3 is 15 amino acids long.

By share, this clonotype ranks as medium-sized (0.01 to 0.1%). This chain links TRBV20-1 with TRBJ2-2, with D uncertain. CDR1 and CDR2 (germline): DFQATT, SNEGSKA (reference sequence). This CDR3 contains 14 residues. V dropped 3 bases and J dropped 0 bases, with 8 bases sitting between them. CDR3 region: CSARSDANTGELFF. In DNA, the CDR3 is TGCAGTGCTAGGTCAGACGCGAACACCGGGGAGCTGTTTTTT.

This clonotype was observed a handful of times. The chain couples TRBV6-1 to TRBJ2-3; D may correspond to TRBD1 or TRBD2 (7 bases each). V was clipped by 6 bases and J by 6 bases, with 22 bases between them. The CDR3 totals 16 residues. The germline CDR1 and CDR2 sequences are MNHNS and SASEGT. In DNA, the CDR3 is TGTGCCAGCAGACCATGGGACGACAGGGAGGGGGATACGCAGTATTTT. Translating gives CASRPWDDREGDTQYF.

This clonotype occurred a few times. This sequence joins TRBV19 and TRBJ1-6; D may be TRBD1 (5 bases). V was pared by 4 bases and J by 11 bases, with 18 bases between. The CDR3 covers 15 residues. Per the germline V gene, CDR1 is LNHDA and CDR2 is SQIVND (reference sequence). Here the CDR3 DNA reads TGTGCCAGTAGTAGGTCGACAGCAAGTGGGCCACCCCTCCACTTT. Translated: CASSRSTASGPPLHF.

This chain uses TRBV7-9 with TRBJ1-1; tentatively, D is TRBD1 (5 bases). In germline, CDR1 is SEHNR, CDR2 FQNEAQ (reference sequence). The CDR3 is 13 amino acids. Trimming removed 5 bases at V and 1 base at J, with 8 bases between. The CDR3 loop is CASSLTGNTEAFF. In nucleotides, the CDR3 is TGTGCCAGCAGCCTTACAGGGAACACTGAAGCTTTCTTT.

Only a few counts were recorded for this clonotype. The rearrangement links TRBV7-9 to TRBJ1-6, with 8 positions matching TRBD1. With 5 bases clipped from V and 9 bases from J, the junction kept 6 bases outside the gene matches. This CDR3 spans 14 amino acids. CDR1 is SEHNR, CDR2 FQNEAQ, per germline (reference sequence). CDR3 protein: CASSLGQGSSPLHF. The CDR3 nucleotides are TGTGCCAGCAGCCTCGGACAGGGATCTTCACCCCTCCACTTT.

This clonotype was counted a few times. This sequence joins TRBV29-1 and TRBJ1-5; D remains unclear. Germline V gene lookup returns CDR1 SQVTM and CDR2 ANQGSEA. This CDR3 comprises 13 residues. V lost 2 bases, J lost 1 base, and 6 bases lay in between. The CDR3 here is CSVETGSNQPQHF. The CDR3 DNA follows: TGCAGCGTTGAAACCGGGAGCAATCAGCCCCAGCATTTT.

This chain connects TRBV5-1 to TRBJ1-1; D gene uncertain. Trimming took off 2 bases at V and 1 base at J, with 6 bases between the two ends. Germline V gene lookup returns CDR1 SGHRS and CDR2 YFSETQ. The CDR3 is made up of 13 amino acids. CDR3 bases: TGCGCCAGCAGCTTACAAACGAACACTGAAGCTTTCTTT. Protein: CASSLQTNTEAFF. Complete variable domain (other parts from reference TRBV5-1 and TRBJ1-1): KAGVTQTPRYLIKTRGQQVTLSCSPISGHRSVSWYQQTPGQGLQFLFEYFSETQRNKGNFPGRFSGRQFSNSRSEMNVSTLELGDSALYLCASSLQTNTEAFFGQGTRLTVV.

This clonotype has a handful of counts. The genes are TRBV24-1 and TRBJ2-1, with D uncertain. The CDR3 has 15 amino acids. Germline CDR1 KGHDR, CDR2 SFDVKD. Trimming took 4 bases from V and 5 from J, leaving 14 bases between them. The CDR3 sequence: CATSDSGGGNNEQFF. The DNA for the CDR3 is TGTGCCACCAGTGACTCCGGCGGCGGCAACAATGAGCAGTTCTTC.

The genes are TRBV5-1 and TRBJ2-3; D might be TRBD1 (5 bases). Looked up from germline, CDR1 is SGHRS and CDR2 is YFSETQ. The ends were cut back, 0 bases at V and 5 bases at J, with 13 bases in the middle. The CDR3 has 15 amino acids. CDR3 residues: CASSLGAGWEDTQYF. CDR3 nucleotides: TGCGCCAGCAGCTTGGGGGCAGGGTGGGAAGATACGCAGTATTTT.

The chain couples TRBV25-1 to TRBJ2-3, with unresolved D. The CDR3 length is 13 residues. Germline CDR1 reads MGHDK; CDR2 reads SYGVNS. Trimming took 5 bases from V and 6 from J, leaving 12 bases between them. The DNA of the CDR3 is TGTGCCAGCAGTTACCTCAATGGGGATACGCAGTATTTT. This sequence encodes CASSYLNGDTQYF.

This clonotype showed up just a few times. The V and J genes are TRBV2 and TRBJ2-7; D unclear. The CDR3 extends over 10 amino acids. Trimming pared 6 bases from V and 4 bases from J, leaving 4 bases between. Germline values: CDR1 SNHLY, CDR2 FYNNEI. CDR3 loop: CASSQYEQYF. The CDR3 nucleotides read TGTGCCAGCAGCCAATACGAGCAGTACTTC.

This clonotype came up a few times. This chain connects TRBV20-1 to TRBJ1-1, with 9 positions matching TRBD1. Germline CDR1 and CDR2: DFQATT and SNEGSKA (reference sequence). The junction had 2 bases not matched to a gene; V was cut back by 5 bases and J by 4 bases. This CDR3 is built from 12 residues. CDR3 DNA: TGCAGTGCTCGACAGGGGGGCACTGAAGCTTTCTTT. This encodes CSARQGGTEAFF.

The table lists this clonotype with a few counts. The gene calls are TRBV7-9 and TRBJ1-1; TRBD1 aligns across 7 bases. Germline assignment: CDR1 SEHNR and CDR2 FQNEAQ (reference sequence). The V gene end was trimmed by 4 bases and the J gene end by 4 bases; junction bases not matched to a gene: 0. This CDR3 is built from 12 residues. The DNA for the CDR3 is TGTGCCAGCAGCTACAGGGGCACTGAAGCTTTCTTT. This encodes CASSYRGTEAFF.

The chain links TRBV4-1 to TRBJ1-2; 12 positions agree with TRBD1. Looked up from germline, CDR1 is MGHRA and CDR2 is YSYEKL. Trimming took 0 bases from V and 3 from J; bases not matched to a gene: 5. The CDR3 totals 17 residues. The CDR3 DNA is TGCGCCAGCAGCCAAGATGCCGGGACAGGGGGCGACTATGGCTACACCTTC. Protein product: CASSQDAGTGGDYGYTF.

This clonotype is medium-sized by share. V gene TRBV19 combines with J gene TRBJ1-2; 9 bases match TRBD1. This CDR3 has 15 amino acids. Per the germline V gene, CDR1 is LNHDA and CDR2 is SQIVND (reference sequence). Trimming removed 3 bases from V and 8 bases from J; junction bases left unmatched: 10. CDR3 sequence: CASSIQTGTGSGYTF. CDR3 sequence (DNA): TGTGCCAGTAGTATCCAGACTGGGACAGGGAGCGGCTACACCTTC. Using reference TRBV19 and TRBJ1-2 for the parts outside the CDR3, the full variable domain is DGGITQSPKYLFRKEGQNVTLSCEQNLNHDAMYWYRQDPGQGLRLIYYSQIVNDFQKGDIAEGYSVSREKKESFPLTVTSAQKNPTAFYLCASSIQTGTGSGYTFGSGTRLTVV.

This chain links TRBV5-4 with TRBJ1-6, with D perhaps matching TRBD1 (6 bases). With 0 bases removed from V and 8 bases from J, the gap between germline ends came to 9 bases. Germline assignment: CDR1 SGHNT and CDR2 YYREEE (reference sequence). This CDR3 contains 14 residues. The CDR3 here is CASSLGRGDSPLHF. In DNA, the CDR3 is TGTGCCAGCAGCTTGGGCAGGGGTGATTCACCCCTCCACTTT.

This clonotype was counted a few times. J is TRBJ2-3 and V is TRBV7-8; TRBD2 is a possible D gene (6 bases). The V gene lost 5 bases and the J gene lost 3 bases, with 12 bases spanning the gap. Germline V gene lookup returns CDR1 SGHVS and CDR2 FQNEAQ. This CDR3 comprises 14 residues. In nucleotides, the CDR3 is TGTGCCAGCAGCCTACTAGCTTTTACAGATACGCAGTATTTT. Translation gives CASSLLAFTDTQYF.

The chain links TRBV5-1 to TRBJ2-7, with D perhaps being TRBD1 or TRBD2 (6 bases each). The germline V gene encodes CDR1 SGHRS and CDR2 YFSETQ. There are 15 residues in the CDR3. The V and J ends lost 0 bases and 2 bases respectively, with 12 bases between them. The CDR3 nucleotides are TGCGCCAGCAGCTTGGGCGGGACAATGCCCTACGAGCAGTACTTC. As protein: CASSLGGTMPYEQYF.

This clonotype was recorded a few times. The chain links TRBV28 to TRBJ2-7; D is uncertain. The CDR3 contains 13 residues. CDR1 and CDR2 (germline): MDHEN, SYDVKM. Between the trimmed V and J ends, which lost 3 bases and 0 bases, there was a span of 6 bases. The CDR3 loop reads CASSFANSYEQYF. In nucleotides, the CDR3 is TGTGCCAGCAGTTTCGCAAACTCCTACGAGCAGTACTTC.

The genes are TRBV5-1 and TRBJ1-1; D unclear. With 4 bases removed from V and 2 bases from J, the gap between germline ends came to 12 bases. The CDR3 spans 14 residues. From germline, CDR1 is SGHRS and CDR2 YFSETQ. CDR3 in DNA: TGCGCCAGCAGCCTCTCCGGCAGCAACACTGAAGCTTTCTTT. This encodes CASSLSGSNTEAFF.

The rearrangement links TRBV7-8 to TRBJ2-1, with 9 bases fitting TRBD2. There are 15 residues in the CDR3. Germline CDR1 reads SGHVS; CDR2 reads FQNEAQ. V trimming: 5 bases; J trimming: 3 bases; junction bases outside the gene matches: 5. The CDR3 is CASSPRGGFYNEQFF. Here the CDR3 DNA reads TGTGCCAGCAGCCCGCGGGGGGGCTTCTACAATGAGCAGTTCTTC.

This clonotype appeared a few times. The V call is TRBV28, the J call TRBJ1-2; no firm D call. V dropped 4 bases and J dropped 4 bases, with 10 bases sitting between them. The CDR3 consists of 13 residues. Germline CDR1 is MDHEN and CDR2 is SYDVKM. CDR3 amino acids: CASSSPAGYGYTF. DNA of the CDR3: TGTGCCAGCAGTTCCCCTGCGGGCTATGGCTACACCTTC.

The CDR3 loop is CASSPPWNTEAFF. The CDR3 coding sequence is TGTGCCAGCTCACCACCGTGGAACACTGAAGCTTTCTTT. The V and J genes are TRBV18 and TRBJ1-1; no clear D gene. Per germline, CDR1 KGHSH and CDR2 LQKENI. The CDR3 length is 13 residues. V gave up 0 bases and J gave up 1 base, with 3 bases separating them.

As to this clonotype: Lacking the conserved final phenylalanine or tryptophan, this CDR3 likely reflects a read error. This chain uses TRBV6-2 or TRBV6-3 with TRBJ2-1; D is unresolved. The germline V and J ends were trimmed by 0 bases and 10 bases, with 7 bases remaining between them. In germline, CDR1 is MNHEY, CDR2 SVGEGT. CDR3 length: 12 residues. The CDR3 protein is CASSYSNREQFL. DNA for the CDR3: TGTGCCAGCAGTTACTCGAATCGCGAGCAGTTCCTC.

This sequence joins TRBV7-9 and TRBJ1-4; a weak D match, TRBD1 (5 bases). The CDR3 runs to 18 residues. Germline V gene data show CDR1 as SEHNR and CDR2 as FQNEAQ (reference sequence). The V gene lost 5 bases and the J gene lost 8 bases, with 27 bases spanning the gap. In DNA, the CDR3 is TGTGCCAGCAGCCACCCTGTGGCAGGGTGGACGGGAGGGGAAAAACTGTTTTTT. It yields the protein CASSHPVAGWTGGEKLFF.

The chain recombines TRBV6-1 with TRBJ2-5, with 11 bases matching TRBD2. CDR3 size: 15 residues. CDR1 and CDR2 (germline): MNHNS, SASEGT. Unmatched junction bases numbered 6, after V lost 5 bases and J lost 4 bases. The CDR3 spells CASSNSGGAIETQYF. CDR3 sequence (DNA): TGTGCCAGCAGTAATAGCGGGGGGGCCATAGAGACCCAGTACTTC.

This clonotype was observed a few times. The V and J genes are TRBV7-6 and TRBJ2-5; the match to TRBD1 covers 9 bases. V was clipped by 6 bases and J by 2 bases; unmatched bases: 7. The CDR3 is 15 amino acids. Germline V gives CDR1 SGHVS, CDR2 FNYEAQ. CDR3 sequence: CASRATGGRQETQYF. DNA for the CDR3: TGTGCCAGCAGGGCTACAGGGGGCCGACAAGAGACCCAGTACTTC.

This clonotype was seen a few times. The chain has TRBV6-1 and TRBJ2-7, with a weak D call TRBD1 (5 bases). CDR1 MNHNS and CDR2 SASEGT come from the germline V gene. CDR3 length: 14 residues. The V end was cut by 5 bases, the J end by 6 bases, with 17 bases between. DNA of the CDR3: TGTGCCAGCAGTCGCTCGGGCAGGGTTATCGAGCAGTACTTC. This sequence encodes CASSRSGRVIEQYF.

This clonotype turned up a few times. The chain employs TRBV6-7 and TRBJ2-1; 9 bases align to TRBD2. TRBV6-7 is an ORF, with its function uncertain. This CDR3 comprises 19 residues. The V and J ends lost 2 bases and 2 bases, in that order; junction bases with no gene match: 13. CDR3 loop: CASSYHIAERGAPYNEQFF. The CDR3 DNA is TGTGCCAGCAGTTACCATATCGCGGAGCGGGGGGCACCCTACAATGAGCAGTTCTTC.

The table lists this clonotype with a few counts. This sequence joins TRBV6-1 and TRBJ1-2, with a weak D call TRBD1 (5 bases). The V and J ends lost 7 bases and 6 bases respectively, with 15 bases between them. CDR1 is MNHNS and CDR2 is SASEGT in the germline V gene. This CDR3 has 13 amino acids. The CDR3 region is CASTSAGGHGYTF. The CDR3 nucleotides read TGTGCCAGCACCTCTGCGGGGGGTCATGGCTACACCTTC.